The following is a T cell receptor beta chain sequence with its context. The primer mix had 60 Vbeta and 13 Jbeta primers. The repertoire was sequenced with immunoSEQ multiplex PCR; TCRdb's copy has only in-frame clones and lacks some. The profile covers about 150,000 clones, with approximately 85% appearing a single time and approximately 2.5% taken by the ten largest. The record originates from a study of cytomegalovirus exposure and HLA in healthy donors. The sequencing sample was made of PBMCs. This TCR was sampled from a man under 40 in good health and CMV-seropositive.

Written as DNA, the CDR3 is TGTGCCAGCTCACCCGTCTTAAGTAGCGGGAGATGGAATGAGCAGTTCTTC. It yields the protein CASSPVLSSGRWNEQFF. The rearrangement joins TRBV18 to TRBJ2-1; 9 nucleotides align to TRBD2. Germline CDR1 is KGHSH and CDR2 is LQKENI. The J segment lost 7 bases and the V segment lost 3 bases, leaving 13 bases of the junction unmatched. The CDR3 totals 17 residues.